The entry below describes one T cell receptor beta chain. In the original processing: Amplification of reference gene primers was used by the study to estimate nucleated cell counts. Clones were sequenced by immunoSEQ multiplex PCR, and TCRdb holds only the in-frame ones, with some missing. V and J calls and clone size are copied from that table; D and trimming were computed from the DNA. The sample records around 150,000 clones, about 84% being singletons. The record originates from a study of blood T cell repertoires in COVID-19. Background on the study: Acute and convalescent COVID-19 specimens originated in the United States, Italy and Spain. Nucleic acid was either cDNA or gDNA, and it came from T cells, B-cell-depleted T cells, or PBMCs.

V gave up 0 bases and J gave up 4 bases, with 10 bases separating them. The length of the CDR3 is 15 residues. Germline V gene sequence: CDR1 LGHNA, CDR2 YNFKEQ. This chain links TRBV4-2 with TRBJ2-1; D may be TRBD2 (5 bases). The sample taken for sequencing was peripheral blood. This receptor was identified in a human donor in a cohort sampled during active COVID-19. The CDR3 here is CASSQDATGYNEQFF. The CDR3, as DNA: TGTGCCAGCAGCCAAGATGCGACGGGATACAATGAGCAGTTCTTC.